The rows below give T cell receptor beta chains drawn from one sample of a study of Ad26.COV2.S vaccination and SARS-CoV-2 variants. The repertoire was sequenced with immunoSEQ multiplex PCR; TCRdb's copy has only in-frame clones and lacks some. Counted here are 440,000 or so clones, around 93% occurring once; the ten biggest clones make up approximately 1.6%. The material sequenced was peripheral blood, taken in a trial of Ad26.COV2.S vaccine versus placebo. All receptors derive from a person aged 18-60 years who received the Ad26.COV2.S COVID-19 vaccine or a placebo. Each CDR3 is given with its conserved first and last residue. A D gene is named only where the DNA matches it firmly. Part of the rows lack a size; the others show once, few, many or a class for expanded clones.

>TRBJ2-5|.|TRBV24-1|.
TGTGCCACCAGCTCGGGACAGCTGGGGGGGGAGACCCAGTACTTC
CATSSGQLGGETQYF
>TRBJ2-3|.|TRBV6-6|.
TGTGCCAGCAGTTATTTGACAGGCACAGATACGCAGTATTTT
CASSYLTGTDTQYF
>TRBJ2-5|.|TRBV6-1|once
TGTGCCAGCAGTGAACCAGGGGTCGAGACCCAGTACTTC
CASSEPGVETQYF
>TRBJ1-6|TRBD1|TRBV28|.
TGTGCCAGCAGCCCCGGACAGGGCTATTCACCCCTCCACTTT
CASSPGQGYSPLHF
>TRBJ1-1|.|TRBV4-1|once
TGCGCCAGCAGCCAAGACGGGGGCAGGTTAAACACTGAAGCTTTCTTT
CASSQDGGRLNTEAFF
>TRBJ1-6|.|TRBV7-2|.
TGTGCCAGCACCCCGGGGCAGACGTATAATTCACCCCTCCACTTT
CASTPGQTYNSPLHF
>TRBJ2-1|TRBD2|TRBV19|.
TGTGCCAGTAGTATCCTAGCGGGGGGTGGGAGAAATGAGCAGTTCTTC
CASSILAGGGRNEQFF
>TRBJ1-3|.|TRBV12-3/TRBV12-4|.
TGTGCCAGCAGTTTAGTAGGCAGGCACACCATATATTTT
CASSLVGRHTIYF
>TRBJ1-3|.|TRBV6-5|.
TGTGCCAGCAGTTACTATGGATTTGGAAACACCATATATTTT
CASSYYGFGNTIYF
>TRBJ2-5|.|TRBV5-8|.
TGTGCCAGCAGCGGCTGGATCGGGGGGCAGACCCAGTACTTC
CASSGWIGGQTQYF
>TRBJ1-2|TRBD1|TRBV9|.
TGTGCCAGCAGCGTCGGGACAGGGAGTGGCTACACCTTC
CASSVGTGSGYTF
>TRBJ1-2|.|TRBV9|.
TGTGCCAGCAGCTCTAGCGGGGGCGCGGTTGGCTACACCTTC
CASSSSGGAVGYTF
>TRBJ2-1|.|TRBV14|.
TGTGCCAGCAGCCTTAGTAGGGCTATCTACAATGAGCAGTTCTTC
CASSLSRAIYNEQFF
>TRBJ2-7|.|TRBV15|few
TGTGCCACCAGCAGAGCCAAAGGGACCCGCTCCTACGAGCAGTACTTC
CATSRAKGTRSYEQYF
>TRBJ2-2|TRBD1|TRBV4-1|.
TGCGCCAGCAGCCAAGTTCACAGGGGTAACACCGGGGAGCTGTTTTTT
CASSQVHRGNTGELFF
>TRBJ1-2|.|TRBV7-2|.
TGTGCCAGCAGCCCGACGGGGACCACTAACTATGGCTACACCTTC
CASSPTGTTNYGYTF
>TRBJ1-5|TRBD1|TRBV5-5|.
TGTGCCAGCAGCTTTTCAGGGGGAGGTCAGCCCCAGCATTTT
CASSFSGGGQPQHF
>TRBJ2-2|.|TRBV19|.
TGTGCCAGTTCGATAAGGTCGGATTCCGGGGAGCTGTTTTTT
CASSIRSDSGELFF
>TRBJ2-6|.|TRBV3-1/TRBV3-2|.
TGTGCCAGCAGCCTGTTTAACTCTGGGGCCAACGTCCTGACTTTC
CASSLFNSGANVLTF
>TRBJ1-2|.|TRBV27|.
TGTGCCAGCAGTTCTACGGGACTGGAGTACTATGGCTACACCTTC
CASSSTGLEYYGYTF
>TRBJ1-1|.|TRBV6-1|.
TGTGCCAGCAGTGGTCGACGGAACTTACTTATGAACACTGAAGCTTTCTTT
CASSGRRNLLMNTEAFF
>TRBJ2-7|.|TRBV6-1|.
TGTGCCAGCAGTGAACAAGGGGCTCCTTCCTACGAGCAGTACTTC
CASSEQGAPSYEQYF
>TRBJ2-7|TRBD1|TRBV28|.
TGTGCCAGCAGTTTATCCGAATTGGACAGGGAATTACGGCAGTACTTC
CASSLSELDRELRQYF
>TRBJ1-5|.|TRBV6-5|.
TGTGCCAGCAGTATCAGGGGCTGGGATCAGCCCCAGCATTTT
CASSIRGWDQPQHF
>TRBJ1-2|.|TRBV5-1|.
TGCGCCAGCAGCGGGGACATCTATGGCTACACCTTC
CASSGDIYGYTF
>TRBJ1-1|.|TRBV7-2|.
TGTGCCAGCAGCCCCTTTTCCGGGTCTCAATTTAAGGGAGCTTTCTTT
CASSPFSGSQFKGAFF
>TRBJ2-3|TRBD2|TRBV4-1|.
TGCGCCAGCAGCCAAGATCTGCGAGCGGGGGGGGCAGATACGCAGTATTTT
CASSQDLRAGGADTQYF
>TRBJ2-1|.|TRBV3-1/TRBV3-2|few
TGTGCCAGCAGCCATGTCAGTCGGGCCAATGAGCAGTTCTTC
CASSHVSRANEQFF
>TRBJ2-7|.|TRBV24-1|.
TGTGCCACCAGTGATGAAGGGAACGAGCAGTACTTC
CATSDEGNEQYF
>TRBJ2-7|.|TRBV6-2/TRBV6-3|.
TGTGCCAGCAGCCGCAGGCCCTCCTACGAGCAGTACTTC
CASSRRPSYEQYF
>TRBJ2-3|.|TRBV28|.
TGTGCCAGCACCACCCCAGGGACGGGCACAGATACGCAGTATTTT
CASTTPGTGTDTQYF
>TRBJ2-2|TRBD2|TRBV6-2/TRBV6-3|.
TGTGCCAGCAGTTGGGCGGGGGGCTACACCGGGGAGCTGTTTTTT
CASSWAGGYTGELFF
>TRBJ2-7|.|TRBV11-2|.
TGTGCCAGCAGCTTACTAGGTCGGAGCTCCTACGAGCAGTACTTC
CASSLLGRSSYEQYF
>TRBJ1-5|.|TRBV7-6|.
TGTGCCAGCAGCTTATTTAGCGGCTGGGGAGGCAATCAGCCCCAGCATTTT
CASSLFSGWGGNQPQHF
>TRBJ2-2|TRBD2|TRBV23-1|.
TGCGCCAGCAGTCAATCTGGTCGGGGGGGCGACACCGGGGAGCTGTTTTTT
CASSQSGRGGDTGELFF
>TRBJ1-1|.|TRBV28|few
TGTGCCAGCAGCACCCCGCACACTGAAGCTTTCTTT
CASSTPHTEAFF
>TRBJ2-1|.|TRBV6-4|.
TGTGCCAGCAGCGTTGCCAGGGGGGTCTACAATGAGCAGTTCTTC
CASSVARGVYNEQFF
>TRBJ2-7|.|TRBV5-1|once
TGCGCCAGCAGCTTGGGGAGGTCGGGGTCCTACGAGCAGTACTTC
CASSLGRSGSYEQYF
>TRBJ2-5|.|TRBV29-1|.
TGCAGCGTTGAGGACGATCAAGAGACCCAGTACTTC
CSVEDDQETQYF
>TRBJ1-1|.|TRBV18|.
TGTGCCAGCTCACCAAATACAGGGCAAGGGACTGAAGCTTTCTTT
CASSPNTGQGTEAFF
>TRBJ1-3|.|TRBV7-2|.
TGTGCCAGCAGCTCAGAGCACTCGAGCTCTGGAAACACCATATATTTT
CASSSEHSSSGNTIYF
>TRBJ2-7|.|TRBV5-1|many
TGCGCCAGCAGCCGGGTTCCGGGGGCCAACTACGAGCAGTACTTC
CASSRVPGANYEQYF
>TRBJ1-1|.|TRBV11-2|.
TGTGCCAGCAGCCTACTTCCTACAGGATACCAGAATGAAGCTTTCTTT
CASSLLPTGYQNEAFF
>TRBJ1-2|.|TRBV14|.
TGTGCCAGCAGCCAAGATCCCCAGGGTACTGGATATGGCTACACCTTC
CASSQDPQGTGYGYTF
>TRBJ2-1|.|TRBV11-2|.
TGTGCCAGCAGCTTACGGGGACAGCAGTTCTTC
CASSLRGQQFF
>TRBJ2-3|TRBD2|TRBV28|.
TGTGCCAGCAGTTTGTTGACTAGCGGGGGGTATAGGGATACGCAGTATTTT
CASSLLTSGGYRDTQYF
>TRBJ1-1|.|TRBV19|once
TGTGCCAGTAGTCTACAGGGCGTAGAGGGTGAAGCTTTCTTT
CASSLQGVEGEAFF
>TRBJ1-1|.|TRBV28|.
TGTGCCAGCACCGGGGGGAGCAGGACTGAAGCTTTCTTT
CASTGGSRTEAFF
>TRBJ2-3|.|TRBV6-4|.
TGTGCCAGCAGTGAAGGTGGGGGGACAGATACGCAGTATTTT
CASSEGGGTDTQYF
>TRBJ2-1|.|TRBV28|.
TGTGCCAGCGTTTATGGGGGGGCAGGGAAGGGCAATGAGCAGTTCTTC
CASVYGGAGKGNEQFF